The clone carrying this T cell receptor beta chain has just a few counts. This entry belongs to a study of blood T cell repertoires in COVID-19. Original handling: For nucleated cells, counts were estimated from reference gene primer amplification. TCRdb's table, derived via immunoSEQ multiplex PCR, lists solely in-frame clones and lacks some. D and trimming were read from the DNA, whereas the V and J calls and clone size are those reported in that table. The sample records 95,000 or so clones, 75% to 90% being singletons. CDR1 and CDR2 (germline): SGHDT, YYEEEE. The CDR3 totals 13 residues. V lost 7 bases and J lost 4; bases outside the gene matches: 7.

Sequenced sample: peripheral blood. The V call is TRBV5-6, the J call TRBJ2-7, with 8 bases lining up with TRBD2. The origin of this receptor is an elderly man with active or convalescent COVID-19. CDR3 amino acids: CASGRKREYEQYF. The CDR3 DNA reads TGTGCCAGCGGGAGGAAGCGGGAGTACGAGCAGTACTTC.